This T cell receptor beta chain emerged from a study of blood T cells in healthy people across ages. The germline V gene has CDR1 LNHNV and CDR2 YYDKDF (reference sequence). Between the trimmed V and J ends, which lost 4 bases and 1 base, there was a span of 14 bases. The CDR3 loop spans 17 amino acids. Next came a second PCR, run for roughly 6 to 11 cycles, which used a sample-barcoded 5' primer along with a J-beta primer mix. One entry per CDR3 protein results from TCRdb running MiXCR on the 5' RACE reads. The sample has around 970,000 distinct CDR3 sequences, 51% seen once. What was sequenced was blood. The chain recombines TRBV15 with TRBJ2-6; tentatively, D is TRBD2 (6 bases). This sequence originates from a woman in her sixties or seventies in good health. This chain's CDR3 is CATSTEQLASGANVLTF. CDR3 sequence (DNA): TGTGCCACCAGCACCGAACAGCTAGCGTCTGGGGCCAACGTCCTGACTTTC.